This TCR beta chain was sequenced during a study of blood T cell repertoires in COVID-19. Whole-study context: From the United States, Italy and Spain came samples of acute and convalescent COVID-19.

The CDR3 has 13 amino acids. V trimming: 4 bases; J trimming: 10 bases; junction bases outside the gene matches: 7. Germline CDR1 SGHKS, CDR2 YYEKEE (reference sequence). Per the study methods: Amplification of reference gene primers was used by the study to estimate nucleated cell counts. This table comes from immunoSEQ multiplex PCR, and its TCRdb copy is limited to in-frame clones, with some not included. That table furnishes V, J and clone size, whereas the DNA furnished D and trimming. Of around 700,000 clones detected, about 90% appear once; the ten largest clones hold under 0.3%. This TCR derives from a woman between 18 and 30 years old with acute or convalescent COVID-19. Sequencing was performed on peripheral blood. The V and J genes are TRBV5-5 and TRBJ2-1; 8 nucleotides agree with TRBD1. The CDR3 reads CASSTPGQGEQFF. CDR3 sequence (DNA): TGTGCCAGCAGCACCCCCGGACAGGGAGAGCAGTTCTTC.